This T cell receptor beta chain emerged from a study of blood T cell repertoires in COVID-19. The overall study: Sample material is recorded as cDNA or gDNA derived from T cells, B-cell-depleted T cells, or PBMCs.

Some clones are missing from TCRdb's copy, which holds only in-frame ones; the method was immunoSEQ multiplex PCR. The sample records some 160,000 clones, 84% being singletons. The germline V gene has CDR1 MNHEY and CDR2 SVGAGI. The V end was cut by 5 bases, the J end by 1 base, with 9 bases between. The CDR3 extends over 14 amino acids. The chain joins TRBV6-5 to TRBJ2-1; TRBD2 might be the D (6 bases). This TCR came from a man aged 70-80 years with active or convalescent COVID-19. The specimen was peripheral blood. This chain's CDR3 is CASSPTRSYNEQFF. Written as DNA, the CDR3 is TGTGCCAGCAGTCCGACTAGGTCCTACAATGAGCAGTTCTTC.